This record looks at one T cell receptor beta chain sequence and its context. The data stem from a study of tumor-infiltrating lymphocytes in oesophageal squamous cell carcinoma. The ends were cut back, 1 base at V and 7 bases at J, with 14 bases in the middle. Germline V gives CDR1 SGHAT, CDR2 FQNNGV. The CDR3 length is 14 residues. TCRdb analysed the PCR reads with MiXCR anew, one entry per CDR3 protein. Seen here are about 11,000 distinct CDR3 sequences, roughly 52% observed once, and the top ten hold 15% to 20%. The chain links TRBV11-2 to TRBJ2-7, with D possibly TRBD2 on 5 matching bases. Sequences were obtained from esophageal tumor tissue. This TCR was recovered from a female donor with esophageal squamous cell carcinoma. The CDR3 nucleotides are TGTGCCAGCAGCTTAGGTGTGAGCGGCAATGAGCAGTACTTC. Residues: CASSLGVSGNEQYF. Using reference TRBV11-2 and TRBJ2-7 for the parts outside the CDR3, the full variable domain is EAGVAQSPRYKIIEKRQSVAFWCNPISGHATLYWYQQILGQGPKLLIQFQNNGVVDDSQLPKDRFSAERLKGVDSTLKIQPAKLEDSAVYLCASSLGVSGNEQYFGPGTRLTVT.